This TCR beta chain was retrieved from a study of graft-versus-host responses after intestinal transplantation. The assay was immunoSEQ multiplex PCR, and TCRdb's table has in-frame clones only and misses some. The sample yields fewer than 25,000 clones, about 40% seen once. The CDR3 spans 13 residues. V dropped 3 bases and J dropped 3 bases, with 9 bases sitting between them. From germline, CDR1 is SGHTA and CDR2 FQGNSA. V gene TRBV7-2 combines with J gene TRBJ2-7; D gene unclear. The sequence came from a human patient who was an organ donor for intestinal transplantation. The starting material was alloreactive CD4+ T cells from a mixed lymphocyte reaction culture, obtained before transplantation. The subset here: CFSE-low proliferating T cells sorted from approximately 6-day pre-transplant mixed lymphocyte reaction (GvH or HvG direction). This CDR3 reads CASSFPNYYEQYF. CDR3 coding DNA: TGTGCCAGCAGCTTCCCTAACTACTACGAGCAGTACTTC.